This T cell receptor beta chain was identified in a study of blood T cell repertoires in COVID-19 (dated by TCRdb to the early 2020s). Background on the whole study: Samples covering the acute and convalescent phases of COVID-19 were provided by collaborators in the United States, Italy and Spain. The prospective study material was composed of cDNA or gDNA derived from T cells, B-cell-depleted T cells, or PBMCs. Deeply sampled blood TCRbeta repertoires from subjects exposed to, actively infected with, or recovered from COVID-19 were included in the dataset. The repertoires were made available in a free public database intended to serve as a resource for research on the immune response to SARS-CoV-2. Samples were obtained from the ongoing ImmuneRACE study (first 160 participants) and from some 1,300 subjects provided by 6 global collaborators. A de-identified subject ID, COVID-19 status, age in years and sex were almost always included in the sample metadata. HLA class I and class II types, where available, came from metadata supplied by the sample provider rather than from assay-based typing.

Trimming takes 1 base from V and 3 bases from J, and the germline ends sit 8 bases apart. The CDR3 covers 14 residues, taking in both the cysteine and the phenylalanine. Only the CDR3 part of the read is kept: 42 bases, read in frame from the first base. The germline V gene gives CDR1 as SGHDN and CDR2 as FVKESK. One collaborating source in Seattle enrolled patients while the patients were actively infected and followed the patients over time throughout the course of disease. The collaborating institutions used their own protocols to collect whole blood in K2EDTA tubes. Collaborator samples were shipped for TCRbeta analysis as frozen whole blood, isolated PBMCs, or DNA extracted from either sample type. Results the study describes overall, beyond this receptor: The quantity of clinical and demographic metadata differed by source and by participant and was supplied without curation.

On this clone: Which antigen it targets is not known. Base qualities are not recorded, but no much larger clone differs from it by a single base.

TCRbeta CDR3 regions were amplified from genomic DNA using the immunoSEQ Assay, a bias-controlled multiplex PCR. On the study's bioinformatics: The number of nucleated cells in each sample was estimated by amplification of reference gene primers within the assay. To quantify the absolute abundance of each unique TCRbeta CDR3 rearrangement, sequence reads were collapsed and filtered. For each sample, productive Simpson clonality was calculated as the square root of Simpson's diversity index across productive rearrangements. The immuneACCESS repertoire file appears here via TCRdb, limited to in-frame rearrangements. These files lack a portion of the clones; in checked studies, under half of the deficit traces to unresolved V genes, and the cause of the others is not known. Clonal size and the V and J genes are those of that table, whereas D and trimming came from the DNA. The sample records 150,000 to 200,000 clones, 70% to 90% of which are singletons. Approximately 0.97% of the sample lies in the top ten.

The chain joins TRBV14 to TRBJ2-3; no D segment can be confidently identified. The material sequenced was peripheral blood. This receptor was obtained from a man aged 55 to 69 with COVID-19, enrolled during active disease. The DNA is as follows: TGTGCCAGCAGCCAAGGTCAGATTACAGATACGCAGTATTTT. It specifies CASSQGQITDTQYF.